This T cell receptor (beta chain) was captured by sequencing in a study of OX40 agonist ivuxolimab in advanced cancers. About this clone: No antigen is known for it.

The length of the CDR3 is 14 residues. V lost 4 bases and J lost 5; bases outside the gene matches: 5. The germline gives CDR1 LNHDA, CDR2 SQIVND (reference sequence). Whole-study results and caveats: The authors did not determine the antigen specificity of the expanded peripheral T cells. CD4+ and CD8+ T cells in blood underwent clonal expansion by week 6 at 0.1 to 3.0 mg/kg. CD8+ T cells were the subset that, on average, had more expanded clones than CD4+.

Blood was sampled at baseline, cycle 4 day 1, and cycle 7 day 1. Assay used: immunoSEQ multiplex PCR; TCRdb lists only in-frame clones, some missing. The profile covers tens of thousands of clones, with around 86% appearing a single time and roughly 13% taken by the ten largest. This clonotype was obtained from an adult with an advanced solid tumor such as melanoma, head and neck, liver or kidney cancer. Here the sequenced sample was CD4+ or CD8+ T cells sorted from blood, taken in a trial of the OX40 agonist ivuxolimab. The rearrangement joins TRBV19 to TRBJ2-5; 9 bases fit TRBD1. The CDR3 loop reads CASSNRDRDETQYF. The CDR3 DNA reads TGTGCCAGTAGTAACCGGGACAGGGACGAGACCCAGTACTTC.